This note documents a single TCR beta chain sequence. The antigen is undetermined. This record belongs to a study of cytomegalovirus exposure and HLA in healthy donors. General observations from the study: Subsequent analysis found a tendency for first-cohort TCR clusters to co-occur within the 120 or so validation repertoires. Cytomegalovirus status, reportedly, was diagnosed with high specificity and sensitivity by the classifier. There were some public TCRs occurring in many donors, but most TCR sequences were rare.

V was pared by 2 bases and J by 0 bases, with 8 bases between. Germline V gene data show CDR1 as SGHRS and CDR2 as YFSETQ. CDR3 length: 15 residues. Repertoires were generated with immunoSEQ multiplex PCR, while TCRdb's copy carries only in-frame clones and drops some. The table includes roughly 48,000 clones, 88% detected once. Material for sequencing was PBMCs. This clonotype originated in a woman in her thirties in good health and CMV-seronegative. The gene calls are TRBV5-1 and TRBJ2-2; no reliable D call. The CDR3 DNA is TGCGCCAGCAGCTTCCTAGACGCGAACACCGGGGAGCTGTTTTTT. This sequence encodes CASSFLDANTGELFF.